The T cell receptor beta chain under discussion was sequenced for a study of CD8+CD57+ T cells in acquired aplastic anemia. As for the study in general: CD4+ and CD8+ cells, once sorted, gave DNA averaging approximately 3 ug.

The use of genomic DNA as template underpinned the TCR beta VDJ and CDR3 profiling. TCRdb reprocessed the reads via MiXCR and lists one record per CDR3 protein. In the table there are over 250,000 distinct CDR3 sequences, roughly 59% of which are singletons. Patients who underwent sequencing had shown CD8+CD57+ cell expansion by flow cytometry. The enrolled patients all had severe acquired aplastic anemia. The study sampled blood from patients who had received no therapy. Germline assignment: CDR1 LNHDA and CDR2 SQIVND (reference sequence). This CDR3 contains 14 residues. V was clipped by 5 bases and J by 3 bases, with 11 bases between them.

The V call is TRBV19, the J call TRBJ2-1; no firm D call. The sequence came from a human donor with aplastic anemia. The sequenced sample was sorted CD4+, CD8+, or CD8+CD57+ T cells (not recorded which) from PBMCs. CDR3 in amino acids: CASSPRSVYNEQFF. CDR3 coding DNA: TGTGCCAGTAGTCCCAGGTCCGTCTACAATGAGCAGTTCTTC.